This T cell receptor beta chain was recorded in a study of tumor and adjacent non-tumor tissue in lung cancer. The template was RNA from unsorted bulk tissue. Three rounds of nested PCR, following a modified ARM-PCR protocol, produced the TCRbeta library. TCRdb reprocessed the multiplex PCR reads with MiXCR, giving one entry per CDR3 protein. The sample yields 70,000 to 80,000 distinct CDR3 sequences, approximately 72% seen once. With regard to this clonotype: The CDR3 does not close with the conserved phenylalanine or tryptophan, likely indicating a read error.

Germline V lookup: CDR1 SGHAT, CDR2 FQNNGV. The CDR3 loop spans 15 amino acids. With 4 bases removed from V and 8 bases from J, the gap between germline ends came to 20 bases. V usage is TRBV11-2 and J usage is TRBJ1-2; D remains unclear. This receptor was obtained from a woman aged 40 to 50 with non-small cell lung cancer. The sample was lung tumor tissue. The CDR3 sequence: CASSSGRGLWSGYTT. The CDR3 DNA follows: TGTGCCAGCAGCTCCGGGAGAGGTTTGTGGAGCGGCTACACCACC.